This TCR beta chain was identified in a study of circulating and synovial CD4+ cells in juvenile arthritis (dated by TCRdb to 2013 to 2014). For the wider study: Within each patient, the study compared the TCRbeta CDR3 repertoires of three groups: circulating HLA-DR+ CD4 T cells, bulk blood CD4 T cells, and synovial CD4 T cells. The goal of the repertoire sequencing was to confirm that synovial clonotypes were enriched in a circulating synovial-like CD4 T cell subset. Study-wide conclusions, independent of this receptor: Circulating pathogenic-like lymphocytes clustered together with synovial T cells and shared a substantially larger fraction of CDR3 sequences with synovium than bulk blood did. Because T cell genome counts differed by at least an order of magnitude between CPL and bulk blood CD4 samples, sample-size effects were addressed. Overlap with synovium increased with sequencing depth, so measured shared-clonotype fractions likely underestimated the full repertoire overlap. Synovial and circulating pathogenic-like lymphocyte repertoires were less diverse than bulk blood CD4 repertoires, with some CPL samples as oligoclonal as synovium. No difference between circulating pathogenic-like lymphocytes and bulk blood T cells was detected by traditional Vbeta family usage analysis.

Donors of the sequenced samples were patients with active juvenile idiopathic arthritis. Sorting was carried out immediately after cells were thawed, and dead cells were excluded with Live/Dead Fixable Near-IR Stain. The CDR3 has 12 amino acids, counting the end cysteine and phenylalanine. The read is trimmed to its CDR3 DNA, 36 bases read in frame from base 1. CDR1 GTSNPN and CDR2 SVGIG were looked up in the germline V gene (reference sequence). V and J are truncated by 8 bases and 5 bases respectively, leaving an intervening sequence of 15 bases. The receptor library was made with the immunoSEQ multiplex PCR assay. TCRbeta CDR3 sequencing was performed as a commercial service by an external provider. The authors' pipeline ran thus. The analyses relied on productive nucleotide sequences along with amino acid sequences obtained through in silico translation. Diversity was measured with Renyi entropy across alpha values, using the median of 200 repeated subsamples to equalise sample size. The distance between each pair of repertoires was calculated as one minus the Chao-modified Jaccard index, which corrects for under-sampling, and this distance was used for clustering. Frequency-weighted overlap with synovial clonotypes was computed over 200 sample sizes, 200 draws without replacement each, and reported at the smaller sample's size. In its TCRdb copy, this immuneACCESS table keeps in-frame sequences only and misses some clones. Where compared with another copy, unresolved V genes explain less than half of these, and the others have no known cause. Clone size and the V and J calls come from that table; the DNA yielded D and trimming. This sample comprises under 35,000 clones, 95% of them detected only once. The top ten clones comprise 0.15% to 0.2% of the sample.

On this clone: Its binding antigen is unknown. Base-call qualities are not available, and no considerably larger clone is one nucleotide away.

The sequence came from a human donor with juvenile idiopathic arthritis. The sequenced sample consisted of CD4+ T cells from blood. The chain was built from TRBV30 and TRBJ1-2, with a tentative D gene TRBD1 over 6 matching bases. The CDR3 has the sequence CARTDRDYGYTF. The sequenced DNA: TGTGCCCGAACGGACAGAGATTATGGCTACACCTTC.